The rows below give T cell receptor beta chains drawn from one sample of a study of T cells after posttransplantation cyclophosphamide. Using immunoSEQ multiplex PCR, the repertoire was profiled, and TCRdb retains in-frame clones only, with some absent. Recorded here are 30,000 or so clones, none singletons. Material for sequencing was PBMCs. The receptors were sampled from an older woman in good health, CMV-negative, and a related stem cell transplant donor. CDR3s include the opening cysteine and the closing phenylalanine or tryptophan. D genes are given only for firm matches. Clone size, where shown, is once, few, many, or a class for clones that have expanded.

D: TRBD2; size: few; V: TRBV9; J: TRBJ2-2; CDR3: CASSPPLQAGTGELFF; DNA: TGTGCCAGCAGCCCCCCCTTACAAGCGGGAACCGGGGAGCTGTTTTTT
D: .; size: many; V: TRBV19; J: TRBJ2-1; CDR3: CASSPQRTYNEQFF; DNA: TGTGCCAGTAGTCCCCAGCGGACCTACAATGAGCAGTTCTTC
D: .; size: many; V: TRBV5-8; J: TRBJ2-5; CDR3: CASSNPGQQETQYF; DNA: TGTGCCAGCAGCAACCCGGGACAACAAGAGACCCAGTACTTC
D: .; size: many; V: TRBV12-3/TRBV12-4; J: TRBJ1-5; CDR3: CASRPSGVINRQPQHF; DNA: TGTGCCAGCAGACCTTCAGGGGTGATAAACCGACAGCCCCAGCATTTT
D: .; size: many; V: TRBV12-3/TRBV12-4; J: TRBJ1-1; CDR3: CASRLAGFGEAFF; DNA: TGTGCCAGCAGACTAGCAGGGTTCGGTGAAGCTTTCTTT
D: TRBD2; size: many; V: TRBV7-2; J: TRBJ2-7; CDR3: CASSLGTSGEQYF; DNA: TGTGCCAGCAGCTTAGGGACTAGTGGCGAGCAGTACTTC
D: TRBD1; size: many; V: TRBV2; J: TRBJ1-2; CDR3: CARGQGADYGYTF; DNA: TGTGCCAGAGGACAGGGGGCAGACTATGGCTACACCTTC
D: TRBD1; size: many; V: TRBV2; J: TRBJ2-5; CDR3: CASSRGYQETQYF; DNA: TGTGCCAGCAGCAGGGGGTACCAAGAGACCCAGTACTTC
D: .; size: many; V: TRBV6-2/TRBV6-3; J: TRBJ1-5; CDR3: CASTFPQGGASNQPQHF; DNA: TGTGCCAGCACCTTTCCTCAGGGCGGAGCGAGCAATCAGCCCCAGCATTTT
D: TRBD1; size: many; V: TRBV7-9; J: TRBJ2-2; CDR3: CASSFGQGGANTGELFF; DNA: TGTGCCAGCAGCTTCGGACAGGGCGGTGCGAACACCGGGGAGCTGTTTTTT
D: TRBD1; size: many; V: TRBV18; J: TRBJ1-4; CDR3: CASSQSTGTGNEKLFF; DNA: TGTGCCAGCTCACAATCTACCGGGACAGGGAATGAAAAACTGTTTTTT
D: TRBD1; size: many; V: TRBV6-5; J: TRBJ1-2; CDR3: CASSYSTGRGYTF; DNA: TGTGCCAGCAGTTACTCGACAGGGCGGGGCTACACCTTC
D: TRBD1; size: many; V: TRBV10-3; J: TRBJ2-7; CDR3: CAISEAPGQGNEQYF; DNA: TGTGCCATCAGTGAGGCGCCGGGACAGGGGAACGAGCAGTACTTC
D: .; size: .; V: TRBV30; J: TRBJ2-5; CDR3: CAWSVGSIWAHF; DNA: TGTGCCTGGAGTGTTGGCTCCATCTGGGCGCACTTC
D: .; size: many; V: TRBV6-6; J: TRBJ1-5; CDR3: CASSYSGQGYQPQHF; DNA: TGTGCCAGCAGTTACTCCGGGCAGGGATACCAGCCCCAGCATTTT
D: .; size: many; V: TRBV9; J: TRBJ1-3; CDR3: CASGPGGYGNTIYF; DNA: TGTGCCAGCGGCCCTGGGGGGTACGGAAACACCATATATTTT
D: TRBD1; size: many; V: TRBV4-3; J: TRBJ2-6; CDR3: CASSPGTGPSGANVLTF; DNA: TGCGCCAGCAGCCCCGGGACAGGGCCCTCTGGGGCCAACGTCCTGACTTTC
D: TRBD2; size: .; V: TRBV28; J: TRBJ2-3; CDR3: CASSSSPGLAGGGTQYF; DNA: TGTGCCAGCAGTTCCTCACCGGGACTAGCGGGGGGGGGTACGCAGTATTTT
D: TRBD2; size: few; V: TRBV11-3; J: TRBJ2-3; CDR3: CASSGAGSLFSTDTQYF; DNA: TGTGCCAGCAGCGGAGCGGGGTCCCTTTTTAGCACAGATACGCAGTATTTT
D: TRBD1; size: many; V: TRBV23-1; J: TRBJ2-6; CDR3: CASPRTDRENPGANVLTF; DNA: TGCGCCAGCCCCAGAACGGACAGGGAAAACCCTGGGGCCAACGTCCTGACTTTC
D: TRBD1; size: many; V: TRBV29-1; J: TRBJ1-3; CDR3: CSVEGQGGKAGNTIYF; DNA: TGCAGCGTTGAAGGACAGGGGGGAAAGGCTGGAAACACCATATATTTT
D: TRBD1; size: few; V: TRBV28; J: TRBJ2-3; CDR3: CASSPRTGRSTDTQYF; DNA: TGTGCCAGCAGTCCGAGGACAGGGCGAAGCACAGATACGCAGTATTTT
D: .; size: many; V: TRBV7-9; J: TRBJ2-7; CDR3: CASSSFDRLSYEQYF; DNA: TGTGCCAGCAGCTCCTTCGACAGGCTATCCTACGAGCAGTACTTC